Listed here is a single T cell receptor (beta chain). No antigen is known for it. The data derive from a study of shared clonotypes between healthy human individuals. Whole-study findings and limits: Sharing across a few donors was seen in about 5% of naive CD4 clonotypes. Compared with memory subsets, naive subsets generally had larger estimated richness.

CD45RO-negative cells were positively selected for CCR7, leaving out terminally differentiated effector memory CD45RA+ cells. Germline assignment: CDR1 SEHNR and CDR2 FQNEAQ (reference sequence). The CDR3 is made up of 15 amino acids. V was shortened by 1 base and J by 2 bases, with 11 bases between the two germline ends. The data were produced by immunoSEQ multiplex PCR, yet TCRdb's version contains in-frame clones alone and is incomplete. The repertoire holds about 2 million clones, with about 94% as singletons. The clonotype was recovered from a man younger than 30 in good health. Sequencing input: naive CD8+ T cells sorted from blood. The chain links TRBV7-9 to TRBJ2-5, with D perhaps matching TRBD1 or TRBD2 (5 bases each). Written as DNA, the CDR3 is TGTGCCAGCAGCTTAGGGTGGGGACCGCAAGAGACCCAGTACTTC. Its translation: CASSLGWGPQETQYF.